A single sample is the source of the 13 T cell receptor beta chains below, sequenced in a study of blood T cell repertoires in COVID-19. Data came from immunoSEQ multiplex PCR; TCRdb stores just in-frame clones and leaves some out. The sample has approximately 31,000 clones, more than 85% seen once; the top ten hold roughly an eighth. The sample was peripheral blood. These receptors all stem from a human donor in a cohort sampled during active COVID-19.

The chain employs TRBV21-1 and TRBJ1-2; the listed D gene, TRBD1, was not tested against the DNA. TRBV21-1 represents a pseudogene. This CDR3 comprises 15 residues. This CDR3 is CASSRDRVTNYGYTF. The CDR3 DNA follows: TGTGCCAGCAGCCGGGACAGGGTAACTAACTATGGCTACACCTTC.

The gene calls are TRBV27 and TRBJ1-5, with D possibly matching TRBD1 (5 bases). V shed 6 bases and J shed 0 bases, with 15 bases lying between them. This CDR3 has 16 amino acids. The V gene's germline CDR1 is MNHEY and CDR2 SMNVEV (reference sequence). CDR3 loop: CASSGTGTTSNQPQHF. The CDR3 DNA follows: TGTGCCAGCAGCGGAACAGGAACCACTAGCAATCAGCCCCAGCATTTT.

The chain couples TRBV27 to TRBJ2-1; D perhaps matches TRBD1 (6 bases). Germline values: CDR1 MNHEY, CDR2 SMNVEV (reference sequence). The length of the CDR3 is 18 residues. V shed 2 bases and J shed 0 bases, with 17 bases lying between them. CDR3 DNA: TGTGCCAGCAGTTTAGGGGGTACAGGGCTAAGCTCCTACAATGAGCAGTTCTTC. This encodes CASSLGGTGLSSYNEQFF.

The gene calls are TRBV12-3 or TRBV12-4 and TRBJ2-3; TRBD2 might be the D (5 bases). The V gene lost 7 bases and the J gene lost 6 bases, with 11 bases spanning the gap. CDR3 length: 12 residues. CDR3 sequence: CASNFPGDTQYF. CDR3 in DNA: TGTGCCAGCAATTTCCCGGGGGATACGCAGTATTTT.

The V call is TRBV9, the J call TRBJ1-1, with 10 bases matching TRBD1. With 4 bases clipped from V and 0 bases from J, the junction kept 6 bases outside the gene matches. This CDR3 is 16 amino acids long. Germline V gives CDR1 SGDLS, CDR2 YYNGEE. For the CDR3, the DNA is TGTGCCAGCAGCCCGCGGACAGGGGGATTGAACACTGAAGCTTTCTTT. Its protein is CASSPRTGGLNTEAFF.

CDR3 coding DNA: TGTGCCAGCAGCTTGTTCAGGGGAAGCTCCTACAATGAGCAGTTCTTC. Amino acid sequence: CASSLFRGSSYNEQFF. The chain combines TRBV7-9 with TRBJ2-1; possibly TRBD1 for D (6 bases). The CDR3 totals 16 residues. Germline values: CDR1 SEHNR, CDR2 FQNEAQ (reference sequence). With 3 bases removed from V and 0 bases from J, the gap between germline ends came to 12 bases.

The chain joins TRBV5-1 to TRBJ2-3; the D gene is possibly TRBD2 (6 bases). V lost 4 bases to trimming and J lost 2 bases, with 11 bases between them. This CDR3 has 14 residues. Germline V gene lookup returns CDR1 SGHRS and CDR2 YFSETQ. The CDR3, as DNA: TGCGCCAGCAGCCCCGGACTATTCACAGATACGCAGTATTTT. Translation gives CASSPGLFTDTQYF.

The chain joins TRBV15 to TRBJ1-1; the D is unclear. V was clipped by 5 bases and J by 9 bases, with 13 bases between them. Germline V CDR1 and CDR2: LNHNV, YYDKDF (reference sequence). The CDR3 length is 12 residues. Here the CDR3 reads CATSSSRQQAFF. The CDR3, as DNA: TGTGCCACCAGCTCCAGCAGGCAACAAGCTTTCTTT.

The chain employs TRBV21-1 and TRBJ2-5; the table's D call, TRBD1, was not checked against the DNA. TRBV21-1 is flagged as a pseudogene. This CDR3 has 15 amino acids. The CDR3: CASPPPDRDQETQYF. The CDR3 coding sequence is TGTGCCAGCCCTCCTCCTGACAGGGATCAAGAGACCCAGTACTTC.

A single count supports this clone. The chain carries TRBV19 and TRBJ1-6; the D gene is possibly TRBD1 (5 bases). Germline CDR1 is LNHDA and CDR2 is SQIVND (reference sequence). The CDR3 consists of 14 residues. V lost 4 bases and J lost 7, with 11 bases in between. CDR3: CASSTAGVNSPLHF. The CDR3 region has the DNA TGTGCCAGTAGTACGGCGGGGGTCAATTCACCCCTCCACTTT.

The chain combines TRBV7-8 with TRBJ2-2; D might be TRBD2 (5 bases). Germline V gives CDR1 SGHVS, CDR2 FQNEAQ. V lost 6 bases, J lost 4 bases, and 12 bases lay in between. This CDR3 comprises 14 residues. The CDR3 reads CASRQARVTGELFF. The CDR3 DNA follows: TGTGCCAGCAGGCAGGCGAGGGTCACCGGGGAGCTGTTTTTT.

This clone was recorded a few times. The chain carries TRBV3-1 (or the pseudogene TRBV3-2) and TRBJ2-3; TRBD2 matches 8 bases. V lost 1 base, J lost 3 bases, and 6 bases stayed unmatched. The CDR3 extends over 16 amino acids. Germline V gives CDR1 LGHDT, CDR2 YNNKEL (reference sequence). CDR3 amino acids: CASSQVRGRRTDTQYF. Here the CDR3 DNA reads TGTGCCAGCAGCCAAGTGCGCGGGAGGAGAACAGATACGCAGTATTTT.

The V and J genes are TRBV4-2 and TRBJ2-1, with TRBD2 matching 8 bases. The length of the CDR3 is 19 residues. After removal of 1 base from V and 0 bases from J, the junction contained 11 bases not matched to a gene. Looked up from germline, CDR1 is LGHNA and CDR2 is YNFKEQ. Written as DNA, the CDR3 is TGTGCCAGCAGCCAAGCCGGGGCTAGCGGGCCAATCTCCTACAATGAGCAGTTCTTC. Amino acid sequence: CASSQAGASGPISYNEQFF.